The 14 T cell receptor beta chains given below trace back to one sample, sequenced in a study of molecular identifiers for immune sequencing clone quantification listed by TCRdb under 2018. Library method: PCR. Instrument used: Illumina HiSeq 4000. In TCRdb, the public reads were trimmed at Q25 with fastp and aligned with MiXCR, with productive beta chains retained. Identical CDR3 protein sequences are pooled into one entry, listed with their most common genes and DNA. The sample includes about 640,000 distinct CDR3 sequences, with 20% observed a single time. Roughly 0.85% of the sample is held by the ten biggest clonotypes. Sequencing was carried out using naive CD8+ T cells from blood, with Jurkat cell RNA spiked in. The sample's cell subset or site, from its label and the paper: FACS-sorted CD8+CD4-CCR7+CD45RA+ naive T cells. These receptors all come from a human donor in good health. Some libraries in this study had Jurkat cell RNA spiked in.

The gene calls are TRBV25-1 and TRBJ2-7; the match to TRBD2 covers 8 bases. The CDR3 totals 14 residues. From germline, CDR1 is MGHDK and CDR2 SYGVNS. The J segment lost 2 bases and the V segment lost 3 bases, leaving 3 bases of the junction unmatched. CDR3 DNA: TGTGCCAGCAGTGAGCGGGGGGCTGCCTACGAGCAGTACTTC. This codes for CASSERGAAYEQYF.

This clonotype was picked up many times. This chain's CDR3 is CASSLSETHEQYF. The CDR3 nucleotides are TGTGCCAGCAGCTTATCGGAGACCCACGAGCAGTACTTC. The chain combines TRBV7-9 with TRBJ2-7; D is undetermined. CDR3 size: 13 residues. V dropped 2 bases and J dropped 5 bases, with 10 bases sitting between them. CDR1 is SEHNR, CDR2 FQNEAQ, per germline (reference sequence).

This clonotype was recorded many times. The gene calls are TRBV18 and TRBJ2-7; D possibly corresponds to TRBD1 (5 bases). The CDR3 covers 17 residues. Trimming removed 0 bases at V and 7 bases at J, with 22 bases between. CDR1 KGHSH and CDR2 LQKENI come from the germline V gene. This CDR3 is CASSPPVIGAGSREQYF. Here the CDR3 DNA reads TGTGCCAGCTCACCACCAGTTATAGGGGCCGGGTCGCGGGAGCAGTACTTC.

This clonotype was observed at least ten times. This CDR3 reads CASSTGTDTDTQYF. The CDR3 coding sequence is TGTGCCAGCAGTACAGGGACAGACACAGATACGCAGTATTTT. The chain uses TRBV28 and TRBJ2-3; 7 nucleotides match TRBD1. V was pared by 5 bases and J by 2 bases, with 4 bases of the junction left unmatched. Germline CDR1 MDHEN, CDR2 SYDVKM. The CDR3 length is 14 residues.

This clonotype was found many times. DNA for the CDR3: TGTGCCAGCAGTTACCTTCGGGGGGCTGGGGCCAACGTCCTGACTTTC. Amino acid sequence: CASSYLRGAGANVLTF. The rearrangement joins TRBV6-2 or TRBV6-3 to TRBJ2-6, with 7 nucleotides matching TRBD2. CDR3 length: 16 residues. The V segment lost 2 bases and the J segment 2 bases; nucleotides outside the gene matches: 3. Looked up from germline, CDR1 is MNHEY and CDR2 is SVGEGT.

This clonotype was seen ten or more times. This chain uses TRBV30 with TRBJ1-4; no definite D call. The V end was cut by 1 base, the J end by 5 bases, with 26 bases between. The CDR3 consists of 19 residues. Germline V gene data show CDR1 as GTSNPN and CDR2 as SVGIG (reference sequence). In DNA, the CDR3 is TGTGCCTGGAGTGATTATAACGGACTGGGCCAAGCCTCAAATGAAAAACTGTTTTTT. This gives the protein CAWSDYNGLGQASNEKLFF.

The chain has TRBV15 and TRBJ2-2, with D perhaps matching TRBD2 (5 bases). V shed 5 bases and J shed 3 bases, with 13 bases lying between them. The CDR3 length is 15 residues. CDR1 and CDR2 from the germline V gene are LNHNV and YYDKDF (reference sequence). CDR3 nucleotides: TGTGCCACCAGCCTAAAGCGGTTTTACACCGGGGAGCTGTTTTTT. Translating it yields CATSLKRFYTGELFF.

Note on this clonotype: A much larger clone sits a single nucleotide away, making a read error possible. Likely a read error: the CDR3 ends without its conserved phenylalanine or tryptophan. V usage is TRBV9 and J usage is TRBJ1-1; D not resolved. This CDR3 comprises 15 residues. V was clipped by 4 bases and J by 0 bases, with 13 bases between them. Germline V lookup: CDR1 SGDLS, CDR2 YYNGEE. The CDR3: CASSPFLIMNTEAFL. The CDR3 DNA follows: TGTGCCAGCAGCCCATTTCTAATTATGAACACTGAAGCTTTCCTT.

A few counts support this clonotype. The chain uses TRBV11-2 and TRBJ2-2, with D possibly called TRBD1 or TRBD2 (7 bases each). CDR3 length equals 16 residues. The V and J ends lost 4 bases and 5 bases respectively, with 17 bases between them. The germline gives CDR1 SGHAT, CDR2 FQNNGV. The CDR3 sequence: CASSSTVQGGTGELFF. The CDR3 DNA reads TGTGCCAGCAGCTCCACAGTTCAGGGGGGGACCGGGGAGCTGTTTTTT.

Notes on this clonotype: This clone may be a read error of a much larger clone one base away. This rearrangement joins TRBV7-2 to TRBJ1-5, with D uncertain. Per germline, CDR1 SGHTA and CDR2 FQGNSA. The ends were cut back, 2 bases at V and 7 bases at J, with 15 bases in the middle. The CDR3 is 15 amino acids. CDR3 amino acids: CASSLLLRDGQPQHF. In DNA, the CDR3 is TGTGCCAGCAGCTTATTGCTCCGGGATGGGCAGCCCCAGCATTTT.

This clonotype was detected many times. The chain employs TRBV12-3 or TRBV12-4 and TRBJ1-2; weak D call: TRBD1 (6 bases). The CDR3 runs to 16 residues. V was cut by 4 bases and J by 1 base, with 16 bases left in between. For the CDR3, the DNA is TGTGCCAGCAGTTCGACAGGCGCCTTCTTTAACTATGGCTACACCTTC. Translated, it gives CASSSTGAFFNYGYTF.

In its sample, this clonotype was seen many times. The chain joins TRBV4-1 to TRBJ1-5; D is unclear. Germline CDR1 MGHRA, CDR2 YSYEKL. V lost 4 bases, J lost 0 bases, and 16 bases lay in between. The CDR3 sequence is 17 residues long. The CDR3 DNA sequence: TGCGCCAGCAGCCCAACAACAGCGTACCCTAGCAATCAGCCCCAGCATTTT. Amino acids: CASSPTTAYPSNQPQHF.

In its sample, this clonotype was seen many times. The chain combines TRBV7-8 with TRBJ2-7, with TRBD1 matching over 8 bases. With 5 bases clipped from V and 4 bases from J, the junction kept 7 bases outside the gene matches. Germline V gene data show CDR1 as SGHVS and CDR2 as FQNEAQ. The CDR3 covers 14 residues. The CDR3 DNA is TGTGCCAGCAGCCCTCCGGACAGGGAGTACGAGCAGTACTTC. It codes for CASSPPDREYEQYF. The variable domain in full, with the rest retrieved from reference TRBV7-8 and TRBJ2-7, is GAGVSQSPRYKVAKRGQDVALRCDPISGHVSLFWYQQALGQGPEFLTYFQNEAQLDKSGLPSDRFFAERPEGSVSTLKIQRTQQEDSAVYLCASSPPDREYEQYFGPGTRLTVT.

Details on this clonotype: One base away lies a much larger clone, so this may be a sequencing read error. This sequence joins TRBV6-2 or TRBV6-3 and TRBJ2-7; 7 bases line up with TRBD2. The CDR3 has 14 amino acids. In germline, CDR1 is MNHEY, CDR2 SVGEGT. The CDR3 here is CASSGAGITYEQCF. The CDR3 DNA reads as TGTGCCAGCAGCGGAGCGGGAATAACCTACGAGCAGTGCTTC.